This passage covers 9 T cell receptor beta chains from one sample sequenced in a study of read filtering for tumor transcriptome and immune sequencing. This library used roughly 0.4 ug RNA and molecular barcoded adaptors spanning alpha/delta and beta/gamma chains. Each CDR3 protein is one row after TCRdb ran MiXCR on the reads. The data show roughly 130,000 distinct CDR3 sequences, roughly 13% seen once. Sequenced input: a population of CD138-negative cells sorted from bone marrow. The receptors were sampled from a donor aged 40 or over with multiple myeloma.

In the case of this clonotype: A read error may explain this, as a much larger clone is one base away. This sequence joins TRBV7-9 and TRBJ2-5; D is perhaps TRBD1 (6 bases). The CDR3 extends over 14 amino acids. Germline V gives CDR1 SEHNR, CDR2 FQNEAQ (reference sequence). CDR3 amino acids: CASTSRDTQETQHF. The CDR3 nucleotides are TGTGCCAGCACGTCCCGGGACACCCAAGAGACCCAGCACTTC.

This clonotype was seen ten or more times. The genes are TRBV12-3 or TRBV12-4 and TRBJ2-2; possibly TRBD2 for D (6 bases). This CDR3 region has 14 residues. The ends were cut back, 3 bases at V and 7 bases at J, with 12 bases in the middle. DNA for the CDR3: TGTGCCAGCAGTTTCGACCGGGGACTCGGGGAGCTGTTTTTT. Translated: CASSFDRGLGELFF.

This clonotype was counted many times. V is TRBV7-3 and J is TRBJ2-2, with unresolved D. This CDR3 is built from 13 residues. CDR1 is SGHTA and CDR2 is FQGTGA in the germline V gene. Between the trimmed V and J ends, which lost 5 bases and 2 bases, there was a span of 6 bases. DNA for the CDR3: TGTGCCAGCAGCAATCTAAACACCGGGGAGCTGTTTTTT. Protein product: CASSNLNTGELFF.

This clonotype was seen repeatedly, ten times or more. The chain couples TRBV10-3 to TRBJ2-2, with D perhaps matching TRBD1 or TRBD2 (6 bases each). V lost 4 bases and J 3 bases, leaving 12 bases between the germline ends. The length of the CDR3 is 15 residues. The V gene's germline CDR1 is ENHRY and CDR2 SYGVKD. CDR3 protein: CAISVGGLYTGELFF. Written as DNA, the CDR3 is TGTGCCATCAGTGTTGGGGGGCTGTACACCGGGGAGCTGTTTTTT.

Within the sample, this clonotype is medium-sized. V usage is TRBV6-6 and J usage is TRBJ2-1; D call uncertain. V lost 5 bases and J 6 bases, leaving 8 bases between the germline ends. The germline V gene has CDR1 MNHNY and CDR2 SVGAGI (reference sequence). This CDR3 spans 12 amino acids. The CDR3 DNA reads TGTGCCAGCAGTCCCTACGGCAATGAGCAGTTCTTC. Protein: CASSPYGNEQFF.

As for this clonotype: A much bigger clone sits one base away, suggesting this may be a read error. No conserved phenylalanine or tryptophan is present at the end of the CDR3, so a read error is the likely explanation. The chain combines TRBV12-3 or TRBV12-4 with TRBJ2-3, with a tentative D call TRBD2 (6 bases). CDR3 length: 14 amino acids. The V gene lost 3 bases and the J gene lost 6 bases, with 13 bases spanning the gap. The CDR3 here is CASSLQWTMDTQYL. The CDR3 region has the DNA TGTGCCAGCAGTTTGCAGTGGACTATGGATACGCAGTATTTG.

As for this clonotype: Possible read error: a much larger clone is one base away. CDR3 amino acids: CASSSFSGGNYQQYF. The CDR3 nucleotides are TGTGCCAGCAGTTCGTTTAGCGGGGGGAACTACCAGCAGTACTTC. V and J are TRBV6-6 and TRBJ2-7; 10 nucleotides agree with TRBD2. Germline V gene sequence: CDR1 MNHNY, CDR2 SVGAGI (reference sequence). This CDR3 spans 15 amino acids.

As to this clonotype: A read error may be the cause here, since a much bigger clone is one base away. The rearrangement uses TRBV5-4 and TRBJ2-1, with 10 positions matching TRBD2. The germline V gene encodes CDR1 SGHNT and CDR2 YYREEE (reference sequence). V lost 1 base to trimming and J lost 9 bases; unmatched junction nucleotides: 7. The CDR3 sequence is 15 residues long. This chain's CDR3 is CASSLSSGSPSEQFF. In DNA, the CDR3 is TGTGCCAGCAGCTTGTCTAGCGGGAGTCCCAGTGAGCAGTTCTTC.

As for this clonotype: A much larger clone is a single base away; this may be a read error. V and J are TRBV6-2 or TRBV6-3 and TRBJ2-3, with D perhaps TRBD2 (6 bases). The CDR3 has 12 residues. The germline V gene encodes CDR1 MNHEY and CDR2 SVGEGT. Trimming stripped 5 bases from V and 6 bases from J, with 9 bases between. CDR3 nucleotide sequence: TGTGCCAGCAGTCGCGCGGGGGATACGCAGTATTTT. Residues: CASSRAGDTQYF.